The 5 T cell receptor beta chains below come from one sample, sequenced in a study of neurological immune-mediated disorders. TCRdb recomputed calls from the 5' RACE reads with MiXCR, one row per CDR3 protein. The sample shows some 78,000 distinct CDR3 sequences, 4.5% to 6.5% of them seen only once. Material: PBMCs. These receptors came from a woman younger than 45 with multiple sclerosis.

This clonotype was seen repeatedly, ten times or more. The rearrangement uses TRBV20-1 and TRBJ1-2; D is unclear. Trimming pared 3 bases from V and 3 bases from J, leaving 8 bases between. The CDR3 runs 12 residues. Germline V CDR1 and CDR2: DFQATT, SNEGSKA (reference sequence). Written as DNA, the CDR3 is TGCAGTGCTAGTGAGGTGGACTATGGCTACACCTTC. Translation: CSASEVDYGYTF.

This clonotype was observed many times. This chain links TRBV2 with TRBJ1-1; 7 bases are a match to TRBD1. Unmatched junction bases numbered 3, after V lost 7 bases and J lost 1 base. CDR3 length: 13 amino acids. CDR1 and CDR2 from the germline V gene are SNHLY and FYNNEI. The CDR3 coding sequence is TGTGCCAGCACCGGGACAGAGAACACTGAAGCTTTCTTT. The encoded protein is CASTGTENTEAFF.

The CDR3 nucleotides are TGCAGTGCTAACTCCTTAAAGGGGGAAGGCGAGCAGTACTTC. This gives the protein CSANSLKGEGEQYF. V and J are TRBV20-1 and TRBJ2-7; perhaps TRBD1 as D (6 bases). Germline-derived CDR1 and CDR2 are DFQATT and SNEGSKA (reference sequence). CDR3 length: 14 amino acids. V gave up 4 bases and J gave up 6 bases, with 19 bases separating them.

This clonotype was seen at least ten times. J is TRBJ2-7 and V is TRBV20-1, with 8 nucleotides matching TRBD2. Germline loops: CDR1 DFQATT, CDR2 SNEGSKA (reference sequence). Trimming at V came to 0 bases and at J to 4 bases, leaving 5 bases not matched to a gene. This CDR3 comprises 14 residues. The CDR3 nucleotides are TGCAGTGCTAGAGACGGGAGGGCCGAGTACGAGCAGTACTTC. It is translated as CSARDGRAEYEQYF.

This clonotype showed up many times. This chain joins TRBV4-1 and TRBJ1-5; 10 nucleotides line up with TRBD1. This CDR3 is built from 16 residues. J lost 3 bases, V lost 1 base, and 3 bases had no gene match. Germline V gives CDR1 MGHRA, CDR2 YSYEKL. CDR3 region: CASSQATGGLNQPQHF. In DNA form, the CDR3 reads TGCGCCAGCAGCCAAGCGACAGGGGGCCTCAATCAGCCCCAGCATTTT.